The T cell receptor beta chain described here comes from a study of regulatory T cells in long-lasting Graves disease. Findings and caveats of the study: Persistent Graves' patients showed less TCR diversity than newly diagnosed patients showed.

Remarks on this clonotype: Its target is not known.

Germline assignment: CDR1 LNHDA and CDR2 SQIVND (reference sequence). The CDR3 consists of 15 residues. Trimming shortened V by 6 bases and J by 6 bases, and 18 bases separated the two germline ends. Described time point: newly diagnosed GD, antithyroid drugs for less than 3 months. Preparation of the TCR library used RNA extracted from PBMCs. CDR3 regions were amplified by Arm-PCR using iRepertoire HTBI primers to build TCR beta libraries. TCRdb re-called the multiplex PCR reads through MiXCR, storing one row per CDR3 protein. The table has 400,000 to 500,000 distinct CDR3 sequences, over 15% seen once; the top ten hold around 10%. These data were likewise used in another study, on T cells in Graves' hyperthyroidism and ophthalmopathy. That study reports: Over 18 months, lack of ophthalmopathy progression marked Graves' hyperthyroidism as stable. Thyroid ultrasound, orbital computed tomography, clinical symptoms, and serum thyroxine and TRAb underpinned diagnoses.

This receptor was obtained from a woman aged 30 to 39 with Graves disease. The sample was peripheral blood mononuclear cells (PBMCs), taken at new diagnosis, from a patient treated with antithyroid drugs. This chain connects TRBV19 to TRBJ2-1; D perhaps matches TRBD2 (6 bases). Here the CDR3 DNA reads TGTGCCAGTAGCCCACGCCAGGAGGGCTCCAATGAGCAGTTCTTC. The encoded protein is CASSPRQEGSNEQFF.